A single sample gave rise to the 4 T cell receptor beta chains below, sequenced in a study of cytomegalovirus exposure and HLA in healthy donors. 60 Vbeta and 13 Jbeta primers were used in PCR. Libraries were prepared by immunoSEQ multiplex PCR; TCRdb keeps only in-frame clonotypes and omits some of them. The sample has around 130,000 clones; 70% to 75% are singletons. Input material: PBMCs. These receptors all stem from a woman aged 25 to 39 in good health and CMV-seronegative.

V usage is TRBV7-2 and J usage is TRBJ2-3; 10 bases line up with TRBD2. The CDR3 is made up of 18 amino acids. Germline V gene lookup returns CDR1 SGHTA and CDR2 FQGNSA. V lost 3 bases and J lost 0; bases outside the gene matches: 9. The CDR3 loop reads CASSFRPSGGLSTDTQYF. The CDR3 DNA follows: TGTGCCAGCAGCTTTAGGCCTAGCGGGGGCCTTAGCACAGATACGCAGTATTTT.

In this sample, this clone turned up once. The gene calls are TRBV19 and TRBJ2-7; 7 nucleotides agree with TRBD2. The V gene end was trimmed by 3 bases and the J gene end by 6 bases; junction bases not matched to a gene: 8. Germline CDR1 LNHDA, CDR2 SQIVND (reference sequence). The CDR3 has 14 amino acids. In nucleotides, the CDR3 is TGTGCCAGTAGTATGGTCTGGGGGGGAGGCGAGCAGTACTTC. It translates to CASSMVWGGGEQYF.

CDR3 in DNA: TGTGCCAGCAGTCGATATAGCGGACCTAACTACGAGCAGTACTTC. Its protein product is CASSRYSGPNYEQYF. V gene TRBV6-6 combines with J gene TRBJ2-7; D might be TRBD2 (6 bases). V dropped 5 bases and J dropped 3 bases, with 17 bases sitting between them. The CDR3 sequence is 15 residues long. CDR1 is MNHNY, CDR2 SVGAGI, per germline (reference sequence).

The chain joins TRBV4-2 to TRBJ1-2; no clear D gene. This CDR3 is built from 12 residues. Germline loops: CDR1 LGHNA, CDR2 YNFKEQ. V dropped 5 bases and J dropped 3 bases, with 7 bases sitting between them. This CDR3 is CASSDGDYGYTF. DNA of the CDR3: TGTGCCAGCAGCGACGGGGACTATGGCTACACCTTC.